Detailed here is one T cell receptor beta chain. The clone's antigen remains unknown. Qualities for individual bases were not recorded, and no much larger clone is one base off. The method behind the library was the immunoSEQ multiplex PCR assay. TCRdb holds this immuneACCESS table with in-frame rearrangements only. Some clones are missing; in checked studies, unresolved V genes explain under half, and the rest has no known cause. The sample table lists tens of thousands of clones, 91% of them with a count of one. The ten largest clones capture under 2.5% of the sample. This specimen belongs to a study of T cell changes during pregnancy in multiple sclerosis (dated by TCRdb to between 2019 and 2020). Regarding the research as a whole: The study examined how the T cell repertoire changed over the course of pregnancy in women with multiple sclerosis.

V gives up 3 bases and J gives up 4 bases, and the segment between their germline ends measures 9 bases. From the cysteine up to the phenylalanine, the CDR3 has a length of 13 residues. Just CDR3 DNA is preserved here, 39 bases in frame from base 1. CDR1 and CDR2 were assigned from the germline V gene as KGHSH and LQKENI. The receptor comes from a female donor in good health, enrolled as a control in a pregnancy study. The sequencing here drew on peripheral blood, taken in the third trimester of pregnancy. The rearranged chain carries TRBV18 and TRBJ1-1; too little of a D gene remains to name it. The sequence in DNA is TGTGCCAGCTCACCCTCGGAGGGCACTGAAGCTTTCTTT. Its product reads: CASSPSEGTEAFF.